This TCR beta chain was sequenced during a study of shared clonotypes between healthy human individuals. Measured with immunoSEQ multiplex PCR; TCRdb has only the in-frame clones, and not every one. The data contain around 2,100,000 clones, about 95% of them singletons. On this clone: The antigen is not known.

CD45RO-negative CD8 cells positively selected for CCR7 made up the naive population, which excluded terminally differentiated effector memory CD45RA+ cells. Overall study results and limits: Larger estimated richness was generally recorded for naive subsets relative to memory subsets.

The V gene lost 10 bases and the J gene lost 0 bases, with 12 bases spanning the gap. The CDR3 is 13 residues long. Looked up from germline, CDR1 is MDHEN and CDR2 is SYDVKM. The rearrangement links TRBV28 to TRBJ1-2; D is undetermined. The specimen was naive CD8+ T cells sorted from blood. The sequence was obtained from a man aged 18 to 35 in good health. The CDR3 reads CATDLTTNYGYTF. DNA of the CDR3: TGTGCCACTGACCTGACAACTAACTATGGCTACACCTTC.